Presented here are 13 T cell receptor beta chains from one specimen sequenced in a study of regulatory T cells in long-lasting Graves disease. Arm-PCR with iRepertoire HTBI primers amplified the CDR3 regions for these TCR beta libraries. TCRdb redid the calling of the multiplex PCR reads with MiXCR, one entry per CDR3 protein. Among 620,000 or so distinct CDR3 sequences listed, approximately 15% were seen once. As for time point: newly diagnosed GD, antithyroid drugs for less than 3 months. From PBMCs, RNA was extracted and then used to make the TCR library. This sample was also put to use in a study of T cells in Graves' hyperthyroidism and ophthalmopathy.

The starting material was peripheral blood mononuclear cells (PBMCs), obtained at new diagnosis, from a patient treated with antithyroid drugs. These TCRs come from a woman aged 30 to 39 with Graves disease.

Of note for this clonotype: With a much larger clone just one base away, this may be a read error. The gene calls are TRBV6-9 and TRBJ1-1, with D tentatively TRBD1 (5 bases). The germline V gene has CDR1 MNHGY and CDR2 SVAAGI. CDR3 length equals 15 residues. CDR3 in DNA: TGTGCCAGCAGTTACTCTTTTCGGGCGGACACTGGAGCTTTCTTT. Translation: CASSYSFRADTGAFF.

This clonotype was observed a few times. The chain recombines TRBV12-3 or TRBV12-4 with TRBJ2-5; D gene uncertain. Trimming took 3 bases from V and 4 from J, leaving 12 bases between them. CDR3 length: 14 amino acids. CDR3 in amino acids: CASSLRSGRETQYF. The CDR3 nucleotides are TGTGCCAGCAGTTTGAGGTCTGGTCGAGAGACCCAGTACTTC.

V gene TRBV5-6 combines with J gene TRBJ1-2, with no clear D. CDR1 is SGHDT, CDR2 YYEEEE, per germline. This CDR3 comprises 12 residues. V lost 5 bases to trimming and J lost 5 bases, with 10 bases between them. CDR3 in DNA: TGTGCCAGCAGGTCTAATCGATATGGCTACACCTTC. Its protein is CASRSNRYGYTF.

This clonotype was observed at least ten times. V gene TRBV5-5 combines with J gene TRBJ2-1; TRBD1 or TRBD2 may be the D gene (5 bases each). Trimming pared 4 bases from V and 5 bases from J, leaving 10 bases between. This CDR3 has 13 residues. Germline lookup yields CDR1 SGHKS and CDR2 YYEKEE (reference sequence). The CDR3 region is CASSQGPDNEQFF. CDR3 DNA sequence: TGTGCCAGCAGCCAGGGACCGGACAATGAGCAGTTCTTC.

This clonotype was counted at least ten times. The chain combines TRBV28 with TRBJ2-7; D is unresolved. This CDR3 has 11 amino acids. Germline V gives CDR1 MDHEN, CDR2 SYDVKM. Trimming left V 8 bases short and J 6 bases short, with 11 bases between. CDR3 coding DNA: TGTGCCAGCCAAGCTAGTCGCGAGCAGTACTTC. Residues: CASQASREQYF.

Many counts were recorded for this clonotype. The chain couples TRBV2 to TRBJ2-7; tentative D call: TRBD2 (5 bases). Germline CDR1 SNHLY, CDR2 FYNNEI. Trimming took off 0 bases at V and 3 bases at J, with 15 bases between the two ends. The CDR3 runs to 16 residues. The CDR3 protein is CASSEAREGADYEQYF. Written as DNA, the CDR3 is TGTGCCAGCAGTGAAGCGAGAGAGGGAGCCGACTACGAGCAGTACTTC. The full variable domain, rest sourced from reference TRBV2 and TRBJ2-7, is EPEVTQTPSHQVTQMGQEVILRCVPISNHLYFYWYRQILGQKVEFLVSFYNNEISEKSEIFDDQFSVERPDGSNFTLKIRSTKLEDSAMYFCASSEAREGADYEQYFGPGTRLTVT.

The table lists this clonotype with many counts. The V gene is TRBV7-2, the J gene TRBJ1-2, with 9 bases matching TRBD1. The trim removed 4 bases at V and 8 bases at J, leaving 11 bases unmatched. The CDR3 extends over 15 amino acids. CDR1 SGHTA and CDR2 FQGNSA come from the germline V gene. Here the CDR3 reads CASSSAGTGRRGYTF. In DNA, the CDR3 is TGTGCCAGCAGCTCCGCCGGGACAGGGAGAAGAGGCTACACCTTC. Variable domain in full (rest from reference TRBV7-2 and TRBJ1-2): GAGVSQSPSNKVTEKGKDVELRCDPISGHTALYWYRQSLGQGLEFLIYFQGNSAPDKSGLPSDRFSAERTGGSVSTLTIQRTQQEDSAVYLCASSSAGTGRRGYTFGSGTRLTVV.

Comments on this clonotype: The junction departs from germline at one end; a sequencing error may be responsible. Written as DNA, the CDR3 is TGCGCCAGCAGCATAGACGGGACAGGGGATCAGCCCCAGCATTTT. This gives the protein CASSIDGTGDQPQHF. This sequence joins TRBV2 and TRBJ1-5; 10 bases are shared with TRBD1. From germline, CDR1 is SNHLY and CDR2 FYNNEI. This CDR3 contains 15 residues.

The J gene is TRBJ1-3, the V gene TRBV28, with a weak D call TRBD1 (6 bases). Trimming removed 2 bases from V and 11 bases from J, with 10 bases in between. From germline, CDR1 is MDHEN and CDR2 SYDVKM. The CDR3 totals 12 residues. The CDR3 DNA reads TGTGCCAGCAGTTTAGCGGAGGGGGCCATATATTTT. This translates into CASSLAEGAIYF.

The chain links TRBV20-1 to TRBJ2-7; 7 bases match TRBD2. V trimming: 6 bases; J trimming: 5 bases; junction bases outside the gene matches: 16. The CDR3 is 15 amino acids. Germline CDR1 and CDR2: DFQATT and SNEGSKA (reference sequence). CDR3 protein: CSAVNEAGVIDEQYF. CDR3 nucleotide sequence: TGCAGTGCCGTAAACGAGGCGGGGGTCATCGACGAGCAGTACTTC.

This clonotype came up many times. V usage is TRBV7-6 and J usage is TRBJ2-7; D is uncertain. CDR1 is SGHVS, CDR2 FNYEAQ, per germline. Trimming pared 4 bases from V and 3 bases from J, leaving 10 bases between. The CDR3 has 13 amino acids. For the CDR3, the DNA is TGTGCCAGCAGCTCGGGCGCCGACTACGAGCAGTACTTC. Its translation: CASSSGADYEQYF.

Many counts were recorded for this clonotype. The chain carries TRBV6-2 or TRBV6-3 and TRBJ2-5; no clear D gene. The ends were cut back, 6 bases at V and 5 bases at J, with 13 bases in the middle. This CDR3 is built from 13 residues. Germline CDR1 is MNHEY and CDR2 is SVGEGT. CDR3 sequence (DNA): TGTGCCAGCAGGGATAGTTTTTCGGAGACCCAGTACTTC. It yields the protein CASRDSFSETQYF.

In its sample, this clonotype was seen a few times. J is TRBJ1-1 and V is TRBV5-6; possibly TRBD1 for D (5 bases). The CDR3 covers 16 residues. Germline assignment: CDR1 SGHDT and CDR2 YYEEEE. V was clipped by 3 bases and J by 0 bases, with 15 bases between them. The CDR3 loop is CASSWGLGTVNTEAFF. In DNA form, the CDR3 reads TGTGCCAGCAGCTGGGGCCTTGGGACGGTGAACACTGAAGCTTTCTTT.